This T cell receptor beta chain was found in a study of blood T cells in healthy people across ages. Next came a second PCR, run for 7 to 11 cycles, which used a sample-barcoded 5' primer along with a J-beta primer mix. TCRdb used MiXCR to reprocess the 5' RACE reads, holding one entry per CDR3 protein. The sample contains 250,000 to 300,000 distinct CDR3 sequences, 27% of which appear only once. Extraction yielded at least 5.5 micrograms of total RNA per sample. The CDR3 loop spans 14 amino acids. V lost 3 bases and J 0 bases, leaving 9 bases between the germline ends. Germline loops: CDR1 LGHNA, CDR2 YSLEER.

The chain combines TRBV4-3 with TRBJ2-7; D gene ambiguous. This clonotype was sampled from a woman in her sixties or seventies in good health. Sequenced: blood. Written as DNA, the CDR3 is TGCGCCAGCAGCCAGGGTTACGGCTCCTACGAGCAGTACTTC. It translates to CASSQGYGSYEQYF.